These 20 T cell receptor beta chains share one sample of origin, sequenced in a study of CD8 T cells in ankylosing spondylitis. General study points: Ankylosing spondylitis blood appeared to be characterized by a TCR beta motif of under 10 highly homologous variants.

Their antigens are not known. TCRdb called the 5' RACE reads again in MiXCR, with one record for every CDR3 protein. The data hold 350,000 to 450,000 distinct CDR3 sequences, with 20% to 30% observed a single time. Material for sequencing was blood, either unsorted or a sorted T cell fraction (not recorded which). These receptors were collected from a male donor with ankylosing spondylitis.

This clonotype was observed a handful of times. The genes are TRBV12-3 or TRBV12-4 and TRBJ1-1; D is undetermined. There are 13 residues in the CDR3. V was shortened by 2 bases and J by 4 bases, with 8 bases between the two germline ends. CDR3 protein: CASSLWGVTEAFF. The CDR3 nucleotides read TGTGCCAGCAGTTTATGGGGTGTCACTGAAGCTTTCTTT.

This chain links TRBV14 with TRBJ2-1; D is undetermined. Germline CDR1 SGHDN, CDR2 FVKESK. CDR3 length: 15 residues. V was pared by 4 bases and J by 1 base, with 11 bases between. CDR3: CASSPYQVSYNEQFF. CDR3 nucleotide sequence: TGTGCCAGCAGCCCATATCAGGTTTCCTACAATGAGCAGTTCTTC. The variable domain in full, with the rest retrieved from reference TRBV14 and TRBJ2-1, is EAGVTQFPSHSVIEKGQTVTLRCDPISGHDNLYWYRRVMGKEIKFLLHFVKESKQDESGMPNNRFLAERTGGTYSTLKVQPAELEDSGVYFCASSPYQVSYNEQFFGPGTRLTVL.

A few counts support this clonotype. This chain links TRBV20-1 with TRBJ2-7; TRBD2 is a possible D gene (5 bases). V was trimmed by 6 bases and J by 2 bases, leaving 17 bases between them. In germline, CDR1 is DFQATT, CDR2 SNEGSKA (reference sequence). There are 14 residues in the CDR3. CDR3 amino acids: CSAYLVAGTYEQYF. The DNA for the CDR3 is TGCAGTGCCTACCTCGTTGCGGGTACCTACGAGCAGTACTTC.

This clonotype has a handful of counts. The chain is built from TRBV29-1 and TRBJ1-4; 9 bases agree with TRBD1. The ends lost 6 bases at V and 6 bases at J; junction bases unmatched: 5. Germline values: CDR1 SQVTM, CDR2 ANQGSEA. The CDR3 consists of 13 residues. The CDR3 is CSVPGQGYEKLFF. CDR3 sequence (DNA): TGCAGCGTCCCGGGACAGGGTTATGAAAAACTGTTTTTT.

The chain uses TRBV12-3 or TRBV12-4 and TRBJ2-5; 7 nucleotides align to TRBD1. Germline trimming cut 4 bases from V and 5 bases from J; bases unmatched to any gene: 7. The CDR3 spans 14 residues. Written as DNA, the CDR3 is TGTGCCAGCAGTTGGGACAGACTCCGTGAGACCCAGTACTTC. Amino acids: CASSWDRLRETQYF.

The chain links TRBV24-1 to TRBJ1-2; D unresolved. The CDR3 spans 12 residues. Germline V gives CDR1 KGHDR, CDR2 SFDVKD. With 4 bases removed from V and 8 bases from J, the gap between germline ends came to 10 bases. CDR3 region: CATSDRSGGYTF. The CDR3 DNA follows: TGTGCCACCAGTGACCGGAGTGGCGGCTACACCTTC.

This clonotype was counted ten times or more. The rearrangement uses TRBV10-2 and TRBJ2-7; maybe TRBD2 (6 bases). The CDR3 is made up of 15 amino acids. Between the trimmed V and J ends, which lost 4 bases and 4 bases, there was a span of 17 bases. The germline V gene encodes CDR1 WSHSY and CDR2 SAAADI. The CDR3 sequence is CASSGGLPTTYEQYF. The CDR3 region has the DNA TGCGCCAGCAGTGGAGGACTACCTACAACGTACGAGCAGTACTTC.

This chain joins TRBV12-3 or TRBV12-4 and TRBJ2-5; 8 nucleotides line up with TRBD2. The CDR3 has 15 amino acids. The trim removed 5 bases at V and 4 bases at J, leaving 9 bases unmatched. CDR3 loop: CASSPSSGSRETQYF. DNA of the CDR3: TGTGCCAGCAGTCCTAGCAGCGGGAGTAGAGAGACCCAGTACTTC.

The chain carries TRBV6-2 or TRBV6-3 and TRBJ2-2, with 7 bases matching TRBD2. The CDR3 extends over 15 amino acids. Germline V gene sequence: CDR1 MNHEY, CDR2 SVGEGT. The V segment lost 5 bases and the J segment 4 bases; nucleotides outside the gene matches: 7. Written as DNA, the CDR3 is TGTGCCAGCAGTCAGGGCGGGAGAGGCACCGGGGAGCTGTTTTTT. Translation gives CASSQGGRGTGELFF.

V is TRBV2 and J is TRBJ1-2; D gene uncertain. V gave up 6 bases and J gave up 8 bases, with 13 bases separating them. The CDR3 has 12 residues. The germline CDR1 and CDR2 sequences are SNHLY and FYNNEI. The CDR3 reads CASREDGEGYTF. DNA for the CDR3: TGTGCCAGCAGGGAGGATGGGGAAGGCTACACCTTC.

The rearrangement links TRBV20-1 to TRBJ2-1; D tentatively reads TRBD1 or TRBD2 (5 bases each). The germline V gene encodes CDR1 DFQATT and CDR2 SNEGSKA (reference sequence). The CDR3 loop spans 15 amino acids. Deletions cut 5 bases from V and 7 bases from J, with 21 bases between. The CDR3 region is CSAPLRDLGVNEQFF. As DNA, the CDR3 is TGCAGTGCTCCCCTCAGGGACCTAGGTGTTAATGAGCAGTTCTTC.

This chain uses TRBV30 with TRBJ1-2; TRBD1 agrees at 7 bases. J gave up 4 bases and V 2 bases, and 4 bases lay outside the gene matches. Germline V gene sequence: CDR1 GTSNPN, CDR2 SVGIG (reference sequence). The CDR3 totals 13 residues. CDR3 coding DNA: TGTGCCTGGAGTCCGGGACAGTTCTATGGCTACACCTTC. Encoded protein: CAWSPGQFYGYTF.

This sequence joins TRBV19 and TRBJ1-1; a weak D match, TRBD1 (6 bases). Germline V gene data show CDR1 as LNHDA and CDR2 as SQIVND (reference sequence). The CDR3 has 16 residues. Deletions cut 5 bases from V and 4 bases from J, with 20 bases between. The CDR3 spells CASSPRRDTQGTEAFF. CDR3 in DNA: TGTGCCAGTAGTCCCCGCCGGGACACCCAGGGCACTGAAGCTTTCTTT.

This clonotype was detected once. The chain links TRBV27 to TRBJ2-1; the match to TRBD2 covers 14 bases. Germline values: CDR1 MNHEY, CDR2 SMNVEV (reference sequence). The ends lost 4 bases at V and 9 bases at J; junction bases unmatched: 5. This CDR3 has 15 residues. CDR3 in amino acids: CASSWEGTSGSEQFF. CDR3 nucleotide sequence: TGTGCCAGCAGTTGGGAGGGGACTAGCGGGAGTGAGCAGTTCTTC.

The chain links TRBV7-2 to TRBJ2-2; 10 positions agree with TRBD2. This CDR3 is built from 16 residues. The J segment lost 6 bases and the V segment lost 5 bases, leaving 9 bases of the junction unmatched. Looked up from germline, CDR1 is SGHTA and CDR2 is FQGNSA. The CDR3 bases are TGTGCCAGCAGCCGGACTAGCGGAGGGGGGGCCGGGGAGCTGTTTTTT. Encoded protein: CASSRTSGGGAGELFF.

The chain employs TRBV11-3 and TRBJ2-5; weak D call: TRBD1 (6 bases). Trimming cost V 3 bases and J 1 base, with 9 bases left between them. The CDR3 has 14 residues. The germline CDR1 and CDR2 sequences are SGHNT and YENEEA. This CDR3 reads CASSFRDTQETQYF. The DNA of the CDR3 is TGTGCCAGCAGCTTCCGGGACACCCAAGAGACCCAGTACTTC. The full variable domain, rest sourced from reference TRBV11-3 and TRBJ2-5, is EAGVVQSPRYKIIEKKQPVAFWCNPISGHNTLYWYLQNLGQGPELLIRYENEEAVDDSQLPKDRFSAERLKGVDSTLKIQPAELGDSAVYLCASSFRDTQETQYFGPGTRLLVL.

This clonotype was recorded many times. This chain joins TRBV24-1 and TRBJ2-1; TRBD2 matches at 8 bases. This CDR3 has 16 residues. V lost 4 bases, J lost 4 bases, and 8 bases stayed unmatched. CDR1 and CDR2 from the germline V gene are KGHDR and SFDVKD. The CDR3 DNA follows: TGTGCCACCAGTGACCCCACTAGCGGACTGTACAATGAGCAGTTCTTC. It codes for CATSDPTSGLYNEQFF.

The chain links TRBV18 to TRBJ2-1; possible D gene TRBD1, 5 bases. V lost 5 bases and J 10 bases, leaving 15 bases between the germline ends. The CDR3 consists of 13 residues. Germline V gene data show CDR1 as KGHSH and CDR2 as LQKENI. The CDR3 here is CASSSEQEREQFF. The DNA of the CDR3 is TGTGCCAGCTCATCAGAACAGGAAAGGGAGCAGTTCTTC.

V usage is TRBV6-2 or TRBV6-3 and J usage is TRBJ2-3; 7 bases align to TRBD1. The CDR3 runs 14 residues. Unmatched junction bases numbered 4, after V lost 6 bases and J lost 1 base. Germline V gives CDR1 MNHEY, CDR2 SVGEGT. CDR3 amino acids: CASRTGQRTDTQYF. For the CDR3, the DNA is TGTGCCAGCAGGACGGGACAGCGCACAGATACGCAGTATTTT.

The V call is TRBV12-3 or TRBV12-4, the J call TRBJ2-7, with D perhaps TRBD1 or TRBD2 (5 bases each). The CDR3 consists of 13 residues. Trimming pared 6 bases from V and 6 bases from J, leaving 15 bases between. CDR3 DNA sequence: TGTGCCAGCAGCCTCGGGGCCGGAGTCGAGCAGTACGTC. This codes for CASSLGAGVEQYV.